These 15 T cell receptor beta chains came from one sample sequenced in a study of cytomegalovirus exposure and HLA in healthy donors. Profiling relied on immunoSEQ multiplex PCR, and the TCRdb table lists in-frame clones only, not all of them. The sample lists 90,000 to 150,000 clones; around 88% were seen once. The specimen was PBMCs. Source of these receptors: a man in his late teens or twenties in good health and CMV-seronegative.

DNA of the CDR3: TGCGCCAGCAGCCAGTTCTCACAGCTAAACTATGGCTACACCTTC. Protein sequence: CASSQFSQLNYGYTF. The gene calls are TRBV4-3 and TRBJ1-2; D is undetermined. Trimming removed 3 bases from V and 2 bases from J, with 13 bases in between. Per the germline V gene, CDR1 is LGHNA and CDR2 is YSLEER. The CDR3 is 15 amino acids.

V and J are TRBV30 and TRBJ2-7; D possibly corresponds to TRBD2 (6 bases). Between the trimmed V and J ends, which lost 0 bases and 3 bases, there was a span of 6 bases. The CDR3 consists of 12 residues. The germline V gene has CDR1 GTSNPN and CDR2 SVGIG (reference sequence). The CDR3 spells CAWSVGGYEQYF. The CDR3 DNA is TGTGCCTGGAGTGTCGGGGGCTACGAGCAGTACTTC.

V gene TRBV13 combines with J gene TRBJ1-1; no clear D. This CDR3 contains 15 residues. The ends were cut back, 4 bases at V and 6 bases at J, with 18 bases in the middle. CDR1 is PRHDT and CDR2 is FYEKMQ in the germline V gene (reference sequence). This CDR3 is CASSYPWLDAAEAFF. The DNA of the CDR3 is TGTGCCAGCAGCTACCCCTGGCTTGACGCGGCTGAAGCTTTCTTT.

This clone was observed a few times. The genes are TRBV19 and TRBJ1-2; D uncertain. From germline, CDR1 is LNHDA and CDR2 SQIVND (reference sequence). Trimming shortened V by 3 bases and J by 0 bases, and 8 bases separated the two germline ends. The CDR3 covers 14 residues. The CDR3 reads CASSMREPNYGYTF. The CDR3 DNA reads as TGTGCCAGTAGTATGAGGGAACCTAACTATGGCTACACCTTC. Variable domain in full (rest from reference TRBV19 and TRBJ1-2): DGGITQSPKYLFRKEGQNVTLSCEQNLNHDAMYWYRQDPGQGLRLIYYSQIVNDFQKGDIAEGYSVSREKKESFPLTVTSAQKNPTAFYLCASSMREPNYGYTFGSGTRLTVV.

This clone has a single count. The V and J genes are TRBV6-1 and TRBJ1-1; D is undetermined. Germline V lookup: CDR1 MNHNS, CDR2 SASEGT. CDR3 length equals 15 residues. With 3 bases removed from V and 10 bases from J, the gap between germline ends came to 21 bases. The CDR3 region has the DNA TGTGCCAGCAGTGAGACTCTGAACAGCGGTCCGAGAGCTTTCTTT. It encodes CASSETLNSGPRAFF.

This sequence joins TRBV9 and TRBJ1-2; tentatively, D is TRBD1 (5 bases). Germline CDR1 reads SGDLS; CDR2 reads YYNGEE. Trimming removed 0 bases from V and 6 bases from J, with 9 bases in between. This CDR3 has 13 residues. In nucleotides, the CDR3 is TGTGCCAGCAGCGTAGGATCAGGGCATGGCTACACCTTC. Its protein is CASSVGSGHGYTF. The whole variable domain, filled in from reference TRBV9 and TRBJ1-2, reads DSGVTQTPKHLITATGQRVTLRCSPRSGDLSVYWYQQSLDQGLQFLIQYYNGEERAKGNILERFSAQQFPDLHSELNLSSLELGDSALYFCASSVGSGHGYTFGSGTRLTVV.

This clone was observed a single time. The chain is built from TRBV5-1 and TRBJ2-3; 7 positions match TRBD2. The CDR3 extends over 17 amino acids. Germline CDR1 SGHRS, CDR2 YFSETQ. J was trimmed by 5 bases and V by 0 bases; bases with no gene match: 12. In nucleotides, the CDR3 is TGCGCCAGCAGCTTGGCGGCATGGGCGGGGGAGCAAGATACGCAGTATTTT. Translating it yields CASSLAAWAGEQDTQYF.

This chain connects TRBV19 to TRBJ2-7, with TRBD1 matching 7 bases. Germline lookup yields CDR1 LNHDA and CDR2 SQIVND (reference sequence). This CDR3 is built from 16 residues. V shed 4 bases, J shed 4 bases, and the junction held 13 bases outside the gene matches. In DNA, the CDR3 is TGTGCCAGTAGTAACCAGCCACCCTCGACAGGGTACGAGCAGTACTTC. It encodes CASSNQPPSTGYEQYF.

The chain joins TRBV12-5 to TRBJ2-1; weak D call: TRBD2 (5 bases). Per germline, CDR1 LGHNT and CDR2 FRNRAP. The CDR3 spans 13 residues. V lost 2 bases and J lost 7, with 9 bases in between. CDR3: CASGLSLANEQFF. The CDR3 bases are TGTGCTAGTGGTTTGTCCCTAGCAAATGAGCAGTTCTTC.

The V and J genes are TRBV6-4 and TRBJ2-2; TRBD2 agrees at 8 bases. V lost 5 bases to trimming and J lost 4 bases; unmatched junction nucleotides: 6. Germline CDR1 reads MRHNA; CDR2 reads SNTAGT. The CDR3 spans 15 residues. CDR3 DNA: TGTGCCAGCAGTAGCCTAGCGGGCCCCACCGGGGAGCTGTTTTTT. Amino acids: CASSSLAGPTGELFF.

The genes are TRBV5-1 and TRBJ2-3, with TRBD2 matching 8 bases. Germline assignment: CDR1 SGHRS and CDR2 YFSETQ. CDR3 size: 18 residues. The junction had 12 bases not matched to a gene; V was cut back by 1 base and J by 2 bases. The CDR3 protein is CASSLTLAEGPLTDTQYF. DNA for the CDR3: TGCGCCAGCAGCTTGACACTAGCGGAGGGCCCGCTCACAGATACGCAGTATTTT.

The rearrangement joins TRBV21-1 to TRBJ1-4; TRBD1 reflects the table's D call only, with no check against the DNA. TRBV21-1 is a pseudogene segment. CDR3 size: 14 residues. The CDR3 spells CASTMTATNEKLFF. The CDR3 bases are TGTGCCAGCACCATGACAGCAACTAATGAAAAACTGTTTTTT.

J is TRBJ1-5 and V is TRBV19; tentatively, D is TRBD1 (5 bases). CDR3 size: 15 residues. V shed 6 bases and J shed 2 bases, with 14 bases lying between them. Germline V gene lookup returns CDR1 LNHDA and CDR2 SQIVND (reference sequence). CDR3 sequence (DNA): TGTGCCAGTAGGCGAGTCCCGGGGGGCAATCAGCCCCAGCATTTT. Protein: CASRRVPGGNQPQHF. Looking up the rest from reference TRBV19 and TRBJ1-5 gives the full variable domain: DGGITQSPKYLFRKEGQNVTLSCEQNLNHDAMYWYRQDPGQGLRLIYYSQIVNDFQKGDIAEGYSVSREKKESFPLTVTSAQKNPTAFYLCASRRVPGGNQPQHFGDGTRLSIL.

The chain is built from TRBV5-1 and TRBJ2-7, with TRBD2 matching over 9 bases. The germline V gene encodes CDR1 SGHRS and CDR2 YFSETQ. CDR3 size: 14 residues. V gave up 0 bases and J gave up 6 bases; unmatched junction bases: 4. CDR3 amino acids: CASSLVAGAREQYF. In DNA form, the CDR3 reads TGCGCCAGCAGCTTGGTAGCGGGAGCGCGCGAGCAGTACTTC.

This clone was observed once. The chain carries TRBV27 and TRBJ2-2; the match to TRBD1 covers 8 bases. The CDR3 is made up of 13 amino acids. J lost 8 bases, V lost 8 bases, and 7 bases had no gene match. From germline, CDR1 is MNHEY and CDR2 SMNVEV (reference sequence). The CDR3 sequence is CASGQGVIGELFF. The CDR3 DNA sequence: TGTGCCAGCGGACAGGGTGTAATAGGGGAGCTGTTTTTT.